This T cell receptor (beta chain) was identified in a study of blood T cell repertoires in COVID-19. Study-level information: The origin of the acute and convalescent COVID-19 samples was the United States, Italy and Spain. PBMCs, B-cell-depleted T cells, or T cells provided the cDNA or gDNA that made up the material.

Trimming removed 4 bases from V and 2 bases from J, with 14 bases in between. The CDR3 consists of 15 residues. Germline CDR1 reads KGHDR; CDR2 reads SFDVKD. Original analysis: It was from reference gene primer amplification that nucleated cell counts were estimated. The assay was immunoSEQ multiplex PCR, and TCRdb's table has in-frame clones only and misses some. For V, J and clone size, that table is used; D and trimming come from the DNA. The sample carries about 130,000 clones, approximately 85% recorded once. Enrollment of patients from Seattle took place during active infection, with longitudinal follow-up.

The receptor comes from a man younger than 40 with COVID-19, enrolled during active disease. Sequencing input: peripheral blood. The chain is built from TRBV24-1 and TRBJ2-7, with D possibly matching TRBD2 (5 bases). This chain's CDR3 is CATSDLRGSTYEQYF. CDR3 bases: TGTGCCACCAGTGACCTACGAGGGAGTACCTACGAGCAGTACTTC.